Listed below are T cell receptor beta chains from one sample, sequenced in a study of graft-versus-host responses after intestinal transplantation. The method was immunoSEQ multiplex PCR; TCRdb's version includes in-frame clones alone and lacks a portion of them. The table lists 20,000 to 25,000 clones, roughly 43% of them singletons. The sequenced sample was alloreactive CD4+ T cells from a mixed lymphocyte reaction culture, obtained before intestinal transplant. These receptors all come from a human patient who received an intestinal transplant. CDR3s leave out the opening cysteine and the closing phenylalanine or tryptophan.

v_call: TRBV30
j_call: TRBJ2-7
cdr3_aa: AWERRFEQY

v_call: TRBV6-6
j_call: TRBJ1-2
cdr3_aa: ASTRPPGQGSGYT

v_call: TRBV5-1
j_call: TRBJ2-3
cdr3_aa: ASSPHSGTYTDTQY

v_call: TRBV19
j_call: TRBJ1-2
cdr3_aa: ASTIGGSTTNYGYT

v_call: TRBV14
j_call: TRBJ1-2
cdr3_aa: ASSQGHTHGYT

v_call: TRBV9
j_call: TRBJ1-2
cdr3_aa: ASSVATNYGYT

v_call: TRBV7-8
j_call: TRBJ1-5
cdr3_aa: ASSLPATGLGPQH

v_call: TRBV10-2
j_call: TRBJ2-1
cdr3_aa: ASSEAVEQF

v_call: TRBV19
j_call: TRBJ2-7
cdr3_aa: ASSILAGDSYEQY

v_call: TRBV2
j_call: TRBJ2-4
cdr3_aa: ASSALDIQY

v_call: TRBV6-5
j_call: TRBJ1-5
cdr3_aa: ASSYTANGNQPQH

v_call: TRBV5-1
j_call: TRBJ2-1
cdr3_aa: ASSEGAAYNEQF

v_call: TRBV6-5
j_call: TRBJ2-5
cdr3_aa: ASSYSSSGRAKTQY

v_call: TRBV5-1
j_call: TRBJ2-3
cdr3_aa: ASSFLPIRRDKITDTQY

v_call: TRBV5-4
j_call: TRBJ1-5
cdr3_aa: ASSFQGAGQPQH

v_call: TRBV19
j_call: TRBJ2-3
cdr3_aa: ASSISEGGRSDTQY

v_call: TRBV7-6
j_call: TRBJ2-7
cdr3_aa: ASSLEGAGGPTEQY

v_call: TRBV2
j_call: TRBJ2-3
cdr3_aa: ASNQGYTDTQY

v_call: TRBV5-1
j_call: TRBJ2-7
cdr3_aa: ASSFLAGLYYEQY

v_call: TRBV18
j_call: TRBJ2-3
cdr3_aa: ASSLLAGGATDTQY

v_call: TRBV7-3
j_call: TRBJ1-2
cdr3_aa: ASSSSDRAYGYT

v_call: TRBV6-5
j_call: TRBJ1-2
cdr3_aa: ASSYRPQPYGYT

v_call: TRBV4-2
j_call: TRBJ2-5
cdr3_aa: ASSQGQGAQETQY

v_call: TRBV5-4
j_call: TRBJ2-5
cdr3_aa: ASSLRDIVETQY

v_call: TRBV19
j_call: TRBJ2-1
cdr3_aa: ASSRTSGNSYNEQF

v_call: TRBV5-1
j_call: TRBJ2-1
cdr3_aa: ASSLDLAYNEQF

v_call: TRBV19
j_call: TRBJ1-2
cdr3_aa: ASSSRGTGRSYGYT

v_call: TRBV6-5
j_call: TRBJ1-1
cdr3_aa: ASSPPGDTEAF

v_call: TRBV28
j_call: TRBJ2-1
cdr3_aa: ASSLWAGAYNEQF

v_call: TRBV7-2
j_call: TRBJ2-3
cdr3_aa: ASSLGLVDTQY

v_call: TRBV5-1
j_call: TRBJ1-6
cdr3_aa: ASSPDRGRSPLH

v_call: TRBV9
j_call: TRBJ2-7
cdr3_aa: ASSVGPTSGRYEQY

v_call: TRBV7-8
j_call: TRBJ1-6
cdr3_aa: ASSFPGSNSPLH

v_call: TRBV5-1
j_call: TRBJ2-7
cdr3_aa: ASSRGLAGDYEQY

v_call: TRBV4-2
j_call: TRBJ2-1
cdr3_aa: ASSQDQGPGQF

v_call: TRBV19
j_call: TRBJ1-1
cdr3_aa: ASSSQQVVEAF

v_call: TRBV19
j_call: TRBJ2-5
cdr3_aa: ASSLNRGLGETQY

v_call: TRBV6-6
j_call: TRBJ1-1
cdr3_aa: ASSLGTGFLPAF

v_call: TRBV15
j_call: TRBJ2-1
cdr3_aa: ATSTRQGRGNEQF

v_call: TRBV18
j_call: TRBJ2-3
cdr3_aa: ASSPPSGRADTQY

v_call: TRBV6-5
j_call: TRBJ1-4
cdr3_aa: ASSQVHEKLF

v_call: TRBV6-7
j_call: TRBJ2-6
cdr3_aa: ASSYGTDILSGANVLT

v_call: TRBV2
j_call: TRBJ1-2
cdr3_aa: ASSVTRGALGYT

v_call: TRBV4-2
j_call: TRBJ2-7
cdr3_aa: ASSHVRVLISPGLAGVTPYEQY

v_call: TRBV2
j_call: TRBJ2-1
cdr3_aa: ASSVQGTLFYNEQF

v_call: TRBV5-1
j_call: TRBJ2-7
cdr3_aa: ASSLWGPSSYEQY

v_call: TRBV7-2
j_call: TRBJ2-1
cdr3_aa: ASSLVYGSYNEQF

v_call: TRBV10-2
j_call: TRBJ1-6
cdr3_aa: ASTSVSYNSPLH

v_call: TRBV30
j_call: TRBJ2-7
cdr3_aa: AWGGSGEKQY

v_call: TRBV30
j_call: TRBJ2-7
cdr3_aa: AWSVLSRTYEQY

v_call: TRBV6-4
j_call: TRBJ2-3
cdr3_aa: ASSPTGSGTDTQY

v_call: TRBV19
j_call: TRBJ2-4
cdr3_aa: ASSMGASGVQY

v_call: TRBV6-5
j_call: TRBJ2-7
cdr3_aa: ASSYGRVSYEQY

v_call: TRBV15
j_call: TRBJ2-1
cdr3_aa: ATSREDRWNEQF

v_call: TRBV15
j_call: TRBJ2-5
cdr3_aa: ATTDRYQETQY